This TCR beta chain was recovered during a study of T cells in localized non-small cell lung cancer. Study findings and constraints: Clonality peaked in uninvolved adjacent lung rather than tumor.

In the case of this clone: The antigen is undetermined.

The CDR3 consists of 15 residues. J was trimmed by 6 bases and V by 4 bases; bases with no gene match: 9. The germline CDR1 and CDR2 sequences are SQVTM and ANQGSEA. TCRdb's table, derived via immunoSEQ multiplex PCR, lists solely in-frame clones and lacks some. The table shows more than 10,000 clones, with approximately 84% occurring only once. The receptor was derived from a male donor at least 60 years old with stage III lung adenocarcinoma. Sequencing was performed on peripheral blood, taken before any cancer treatment. The chain has TRBV29-1 and TRBJ1-5; 10 positions agree with TRBD1. In nucleotides, the CDR3 is TGCAGCGTTGTGGACGGGACAGGGGTGGCTCAGCCCCAGCATTTT. Translated: CSVVDGTGVAQPQHF. The whole variable domain, remainder taken from reference TRBV29-1 and TRBJ1-5, is SAVISQKPSRDICQRGTSLTIQCQVDSQVTMMFWYRQQPGQSLTLIATANQGSEATYESGFVIDKFPISRPNLTFSTLTVSNMSPEDSSIYLCSVVDGTGVAQPQHFGDGTRLSIL.